The rows below give T cell receptor beta chains drawn from one sample of a study of blood T cell repertoires in COVID-19. The table came from immunoSEQ multiplex PCR; TCRdb's copy has only in-frame clones and leaves some out. The table lists some 74,000 clones, roughly 86% of them singletons. The sequenced sample was peripheral blood. The receptors were sampled from a man in his fifties with acute or convalescent COVID-19. The CDR3 runs from the conserved cysteine through the conserved F or W. The D gene is left open where the match is weak. Some rows have no size entry. The others give once, few or many, or a class for an expanded clone.

clone size	V gene	J gene	D gene	CDR3 DNA	CDR3 protein
.	TRBV5-1	TRBJ2-3	.	TGCGCCAGCAGCTCCGGGAGATCTAGCACAGATACGCAGTATTTT	CASSSGRSSTDTQYF
.	TRBV13	TRBJ1-2	.	TGTGCCAGCAGCCTCGGACAGTATGGCTACACCTTC	CASSLGQYGYTF
few	TRBV7-9	TRBJ1-6	TRBD1	TGTGCCAGCAGCTTAGAAACAGGGGGGAATTCACCCCTCCACTTT	CASSLETGGNSPLHF
few	TRBV5-6	TRBJ1-1	.	TGTGCCAGCAGCTTGGCGTGGGCGAACACTGAAGCTTTCTTT	CASSLAWANTEAFF
.	TRBV12-1	TRBJ2-1	.	TGTGCCAGCAGCTTTCGAGACAATGAGCAGTTCTTC	CASSFRDNEQFF
.	TRBV10-1	TRBJ1-4	TRBD1	TGCGCCAGCAGTGGAGGGACAGGGAGCGAAAAACTGTTTTTT	CASSGGTGSEKLFF
few	TRBV12-3/TRBV12-4	TRBJ1-2	.	TGTGCCAGCAGTGAGGACAGTTCCTATGGCTACACCTTC	CASSEDSSYGYTF
.	TRBV6-5	TRBJ1-1	.	TGTGCCAGCAGTAGCGGGGGCACCACTGAAGCTTTCTTT	CASSSGGTTEAFF
once	TRBV10-3	TRBJ2-7	TRBD2	TGTGCCATCAGTGAGGACGGATCTAGCGGGGTGCTCTACGAGCAGTACTTC	CAISEDGSSGVLYEQYF
.	TRBV6-5	TRBJ2-7	TRBD2	TGTGCCAGCAGTCTAGCGGGGGGGATCTACGAGCAGTACTTC	CASSLAGGIYEQYF
.	TRBV27	TRBJ2-3	TRBD2	TGTGCCAGCAGTGGGAGACTAGCGGGGTGGGCAGATACGCAGTATTTT	CASSGRLAGWADTQYF
.	TRBV4-1	TRBJ2-7	TRBD1	TGCGCCAGCAGCCCCCGGGACAGGGAAACCTACGAGCAGTACTTC	CASSPRDRETYEQYF
.	TRBV6-1	TRBJ2-5	.	TGTGCCAGCAGTGAGACCGACAGCCATCGGGAGACCCAGTACTTC	CASSETDSHRETQYF
.	TRBV3-1/TRBV3-2	TRBJ2-7	.	TGTGCCAGCAGCCCCCCCCGAGCGGACGAGCAGTACTTC	CASSPPRADEQYF
once	TRBV5-1	TRBJ1-1	TRBD1	TGCGCCAGCAGCTACTACGGGACAGGGGGGAACACTGAAGCTTTCTTT	CASSYYGTGGNTEAFF
.	TRBV13	TRBJ2-7	TRBD2	TGTGCCAGCAGCTTCGGGACTAGCGGGGGGTCCTCCTACGAGCAGTACTTC	CASSFGTSGGSSYEQYF
.	TRBV4-1	TRBJ1-3	.	TGCGCCAGCAGCCAAGATCCCGGGGTTGGAAACACCATATATTTT	CASSQDPGVGNTIYF
.	TRBV5-5	TRBJ2-1	.	TGTGCCAGCAGCTTGGACGGGAGCTCCTACAATGAGCAGTTCTTC	CASSLDGSSYNEQFF
.	TRBV9	TRBJ2-7	TRBD1	TGTGCCAGCAGCGTAGCGGGACAGGGGATTTACGAGCAGTACTTC	CASSVAGQGIYEQYF
.	TRBV10-3	TRBJ1-1	.	TGTGCCATCACTCTGGAGATGAACACTGAAGCTTTCTTT	CAITLEMNTEAFF
.	TRBV6-6	TRBJ1-6	.	TGTGCCAGCAGGTACGGACAATCCGCTCCCCTCCACTTT	CASRYGQSAPLHF
.	TRBV29-1	TRBJ1-5	TRBD1	TGCAGCGTGGCGACAGGGGCGGATCAGCCCCAGCATTTT	CSVATGADQPQHF
.	TRBV9	TRBJ1-2	.	TGTGCCAGCAGCGTAGTATTTAACTATGGCTACACCTTC	CASSVVFNYGYTF
.	TRBV11-2	TRBJ2-3	TRBD2	TGTGCCAGCAGCTTAAAAGCGGGGGGGCGGACAGATACGCAGTATTTT	CASSLKAGGRTDTQYF
.	TRBV21-1	TRBJ1-1	.	TGTGCCAGCAGCAAAGACTACAGGGTGAACACTGAAGCTTTCTTT	CASSKDYRVNTEAFF
few	TRBV12-3/TRBV12-4	TRBJ2-1	.	TGTGCCAGCAGTTTATCAGCAGGGGTTGAGCAGTTCTTC	CASSLSAGVEQFF
.	TRBV19	TRBJ2-1	.	TGTGCCAGTAGATCTACCCGGCGGGTCGCGAAGGAGCAGTTCTTC	CASRSTRRVAKEQFF
.	TRBV6-5	TRBJ2-7	.	TGTGCCAGCAGTTACGGGCAGGGATCCTACGAGCAGTACTTC	CASSYGQGSYEQYF
few	TRBV6-5	TRBJ2-3	.	TGTGCCAGCACCCGGGCGGGGACGTATACGCAGTATTTT	CASTRAGTYTQYF
once	TRBV4-1	TRBJ2-1	.	TGCGCCAGCAGCCAAGATCCCGGGGATTACAATGAGCAGTTCTTC	CASSQDPGDYNEQFF
.	TRBV19	TRBJ1-2	TRBD1	TGTGCCAGTAAAAGGGGGCCAAATGGCTACACCTTC	CASKRGPNGYTF
.	TRBV6-5	TRBJ2-5	TRBD2	TGTGCCAGCAGAATCATGGGGGGGAGAGGGGAGACCCAGTACTTC	CASRIMGGRGETQYF
.	TRBV7-6	TRBJ2-7	TRBD1	TGTGCCAGCAGCAGGACAGGGGGGGAGCAGTACTTC	CASSRTGGEQYF
once	TRBV4-1	TRBJ1-5	.	TGCGCCAGCAGCCAAGGGGGCAGGGCGCTGGGGCCCCAGCATTTT	CASSQGGRALGPQHF
once	TRBV10-3	TRBJ1-5	TRBD1	TGTGCCATCCGAGACAGGGACCTCAATCAGCCCCAGCATTTT	CAIRDRDLNQPQHF
once	TRBV24-1	TRBJ2-3	.	TGTGCCACCAGTGACCCCACCGTCAACTCCCAAACAGATACGCAGTATTTT	CATSDPTVNSQTDTQYF
.	TRBV28	TRBJ1-2	TRBD1	TGTGCCAGCGCCCGACAGGGTGGCTACACCTTC	CASARQGGYTF
.	TRBV27	TRBJ2-3	TRBD1	TGTGCCAGCAGTTTATCTGGGACAGGGGGCTGGGTTACGCAGTATTTT	CASSLSGTGGWVTQYF
.	TRBV5-1	TRBJ1-4	TRBD1	TGCGCCAGCAATCCGACAGGGGATAATGAAAAACTGTTTTTT	CASNPTGDNEKLFF
few	TRBV11-2	TRBJ1-1	.	TGTGCCAGCAGCCTTCAGGGGAGGGGAGCTTTCTTT	CASSLQGRGAFF
.	TRBV19	TRBJ1-1	TRBD1	TGTGCCAGTAGTATGGCAGGGGGGACTGAAGCTTTCTTT	CASSMAGGTEAFF
.	TRBV7-9	TRBJ1-5	.	TGTGCCAGCAGCTTATTCGGGGGGAATCAGCCCCAGCATTTT	CASSLFGGNQPQHF
.	TRBV6-5	TRBJ2-1	TRBD2	TGTGCCAGCAGTTACTCGCGGGGGAGCTCCTACAATGAGCAGTTCTTC	CASSYSRGSSYNEQFF
.	TRBV5-1	TRBJ1-4	TRBD1	TGCGCCAGCAGCTTGCAGGGGGCGGTTGCAACTAATGAAAAACTGTTTTTT	CASSLQGAVATNEKLFF
.	TRBV18	TRBJ1-6	.	TGTGCCAGCTCACCAAGGGGACTGAGTAATTCACCCCTCCACTTT	CASSPRGLSNSPLHF
few	TRBV7-6	TRBJ1-5	TRBD1	TGTGCCAGCAGCAGGGACAGGAATAGCAATCAGCCCCAGCATTTT	CASSRDRNSNQPQHF
.	TRBV5-6	TRBJ2-7	.	TGTGCCAGCAGCCCCGTGACAGGGAGGAACGAGCAGTACTTC	CASSPVTGRNEQYF
once	TRBV2	TRBJ1-6	.	TGTGCCAGCAGCAGGGGTTCCTATAATTCACCCCTCCACTTT	CASSRGSYNSPLHF
.	TRBV6-5	TRBJ1-4	.	TGTGCCAGCAGTTACTCGATTCTGGGGCGGGAAAAACTGTTTTTT	CASSYSILGREKLFF
once	TRBV11-2	TRBJ2-5	.	TGTGCCAGCAGCTCCAGAGGAGGAGGGGAGACCCAGTACTTC	CASSSRGGGETQYF
.	TRBV12-5	TRBJ1-6	.	TGTGCTATTAAATCGACAGGAGACTATAATTCACCCCTCCACTTT	CAIKSTGDYNSPLHF
.	TRBV7-9	TRBJ1-5	.	TGTGCCAGCAGCCATGGACAGAATCAGCCCCAGCATTTT	CASSHGQNQPQHF
.	TRBV9	TRBJ2-5	TRBD2	TGTGCCAGCAGCATCTCTAGCGGTCAAGAGACCCAGTACTTC	CASSISSGQETQYF